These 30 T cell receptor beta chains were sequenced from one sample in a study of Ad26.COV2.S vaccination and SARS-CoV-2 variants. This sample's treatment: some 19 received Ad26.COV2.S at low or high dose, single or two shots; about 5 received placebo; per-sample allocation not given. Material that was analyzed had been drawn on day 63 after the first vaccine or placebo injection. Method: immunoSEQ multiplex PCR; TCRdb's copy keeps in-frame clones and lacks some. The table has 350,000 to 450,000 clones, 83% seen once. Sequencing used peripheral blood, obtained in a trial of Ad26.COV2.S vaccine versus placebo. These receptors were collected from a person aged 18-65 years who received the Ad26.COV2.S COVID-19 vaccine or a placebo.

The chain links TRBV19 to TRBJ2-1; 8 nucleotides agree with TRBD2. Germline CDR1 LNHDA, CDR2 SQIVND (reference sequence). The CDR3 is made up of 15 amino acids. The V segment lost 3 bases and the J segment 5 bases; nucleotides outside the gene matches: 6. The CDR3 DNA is TGTGCCAGTAGTATGACGGGGGGGGCCCACAATGAGCAGTTCTTC. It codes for CASSMTGGAHNEQFF.

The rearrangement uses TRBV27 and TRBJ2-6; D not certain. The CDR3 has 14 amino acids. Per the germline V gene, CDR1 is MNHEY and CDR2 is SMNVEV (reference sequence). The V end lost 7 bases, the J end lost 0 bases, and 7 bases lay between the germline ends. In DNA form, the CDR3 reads TGTGCCAGCAATGTCGCCTCTGGGGCCAACGTCCTGACTTTC. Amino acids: CASNVASGANVLTF.

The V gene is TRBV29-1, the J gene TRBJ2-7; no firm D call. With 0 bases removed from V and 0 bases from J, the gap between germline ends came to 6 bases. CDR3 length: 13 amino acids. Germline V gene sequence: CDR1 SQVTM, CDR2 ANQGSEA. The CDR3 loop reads CSVEEGSSYEQYF. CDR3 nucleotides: TGCAGCGTTGAAGAGGGCAGCTCCTACGAGCAGTACTTC.

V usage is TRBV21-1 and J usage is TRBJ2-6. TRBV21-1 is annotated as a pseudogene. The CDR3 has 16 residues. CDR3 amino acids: CASSGDRDSGANVLTF. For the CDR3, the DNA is TGTGCCAGCAGCGGGGACCGAGACTCTGGGGCCAACGTCCTGACTTTC.

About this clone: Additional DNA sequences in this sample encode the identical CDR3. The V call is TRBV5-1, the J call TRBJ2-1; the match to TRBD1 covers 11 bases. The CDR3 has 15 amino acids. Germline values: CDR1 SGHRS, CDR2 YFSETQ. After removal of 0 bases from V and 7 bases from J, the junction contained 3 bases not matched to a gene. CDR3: CASSLGTGGYNEQFF. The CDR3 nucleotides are TGCGCCAGCAGCTTGGGGACAGGGGGCTATAATGAGCAGTTCTTC.

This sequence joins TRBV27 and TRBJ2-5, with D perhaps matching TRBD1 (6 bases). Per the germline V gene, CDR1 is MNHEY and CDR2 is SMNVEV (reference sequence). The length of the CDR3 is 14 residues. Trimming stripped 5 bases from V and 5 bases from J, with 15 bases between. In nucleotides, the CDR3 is TGTGCCAGCAGTCCCGGGACATTCTGGGAGACCCAGTACTTC. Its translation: CASSPGTFWETQYF.

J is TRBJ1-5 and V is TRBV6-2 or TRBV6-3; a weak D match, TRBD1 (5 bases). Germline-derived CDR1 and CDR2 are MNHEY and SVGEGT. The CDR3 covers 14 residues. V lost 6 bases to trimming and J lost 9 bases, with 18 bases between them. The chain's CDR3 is CASSWGDGGSPQHF. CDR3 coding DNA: TGTGCCAGCAGCTGGGGGGACGGTGGCTCGCCCCAGCATTTT.

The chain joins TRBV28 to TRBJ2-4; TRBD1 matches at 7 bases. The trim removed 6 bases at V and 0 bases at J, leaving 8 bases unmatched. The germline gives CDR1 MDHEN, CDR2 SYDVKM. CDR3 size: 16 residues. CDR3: CASSPAGTVAKNIQYF. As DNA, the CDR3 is TGTGCCAGCAGCCCCGCCGGGACAGTAGCCAAAAACATTCAGTACTTC.

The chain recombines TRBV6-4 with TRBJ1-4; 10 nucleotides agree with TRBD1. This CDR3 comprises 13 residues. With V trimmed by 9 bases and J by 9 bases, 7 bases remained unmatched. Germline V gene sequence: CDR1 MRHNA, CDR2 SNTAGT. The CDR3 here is CARGTGVLKKLFF. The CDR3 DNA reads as TGTGCCAGGGGGACAGGGGTTTTGAAAAAACTGTTTTTT.

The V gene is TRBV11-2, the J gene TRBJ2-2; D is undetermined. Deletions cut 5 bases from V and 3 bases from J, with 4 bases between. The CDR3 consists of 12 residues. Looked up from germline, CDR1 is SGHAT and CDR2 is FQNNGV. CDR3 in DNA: TGTGCCAGCAGCCCATACACCGGGGAGCTGTTTTTT. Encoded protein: CASSPYTGELFF.

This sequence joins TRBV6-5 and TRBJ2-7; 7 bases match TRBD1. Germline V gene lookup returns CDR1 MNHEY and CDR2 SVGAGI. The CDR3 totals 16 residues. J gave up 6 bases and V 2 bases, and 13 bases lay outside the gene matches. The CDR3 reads CASSYTSTGFHSEQYF. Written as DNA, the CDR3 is TGTGCCAGCAGTTACACCTCGACAGGGTTTCACAGCGAGCAGTACTTC.

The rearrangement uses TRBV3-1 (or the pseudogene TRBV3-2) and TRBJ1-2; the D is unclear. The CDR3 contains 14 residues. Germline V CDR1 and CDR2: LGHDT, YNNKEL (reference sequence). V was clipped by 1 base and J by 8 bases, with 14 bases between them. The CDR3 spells CASSQGAASGGYTF. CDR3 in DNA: TGTGCCAGCAGCCAAGGGGCAGCGTCGGGCGGCTACACCTTC.

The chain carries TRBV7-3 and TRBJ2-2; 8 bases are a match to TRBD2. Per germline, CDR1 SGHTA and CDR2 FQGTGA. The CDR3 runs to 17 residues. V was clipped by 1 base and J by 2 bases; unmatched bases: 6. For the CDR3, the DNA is TGTGCCAGCAGCTTAAGAAGCGGGGGCTTAAACACCGGGGAGCTGTTTTTT. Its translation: CASSLRSGGLNTGELFF. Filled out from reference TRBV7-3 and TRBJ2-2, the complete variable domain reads GAGVSQTPSNKVTEKGKYVELRCDPISGHTALYWYRQSLGQGPEFLIYFQGTGAADDSGLPNDRFFAVRPEGSVSTLKIQRTERGDSAVYLCASSLRSGGLNTGELFFGEGSRLTVL.

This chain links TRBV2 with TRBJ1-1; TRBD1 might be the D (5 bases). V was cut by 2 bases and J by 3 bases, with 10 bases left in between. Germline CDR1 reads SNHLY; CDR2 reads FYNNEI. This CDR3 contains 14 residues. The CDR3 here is CASSEQGSYTEAFF. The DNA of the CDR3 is TGTGCCAGCAGTGAACAGGGAAGTTACACTGAAGCTTTCTTT.

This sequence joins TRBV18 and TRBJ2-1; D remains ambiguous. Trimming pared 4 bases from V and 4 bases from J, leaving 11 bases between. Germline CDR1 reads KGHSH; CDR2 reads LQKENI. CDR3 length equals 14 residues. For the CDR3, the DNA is TGTGCCAGCTCACGTCACAACGGTTACAATGAGCAGTTCTTC. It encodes CASSRHNGYNEQFF.

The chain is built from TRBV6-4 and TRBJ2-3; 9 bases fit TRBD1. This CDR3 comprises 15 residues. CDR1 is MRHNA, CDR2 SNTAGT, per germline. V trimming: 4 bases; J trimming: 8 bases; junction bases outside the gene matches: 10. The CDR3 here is CASSAGTGYMGTQYF. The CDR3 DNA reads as TGTGCCAGCAGTGCTGGGACAGGGTATATGGGTACGCAGTATTTT.

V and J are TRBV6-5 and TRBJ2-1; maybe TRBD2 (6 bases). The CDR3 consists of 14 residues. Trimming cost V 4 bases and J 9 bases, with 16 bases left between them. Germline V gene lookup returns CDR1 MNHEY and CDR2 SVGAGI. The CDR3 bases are TGTGCCAGCAGTTCCGCGCGGGGTGTTAGTGAGCAGTTCTTC. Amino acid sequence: CASSSARGVSEQFF.

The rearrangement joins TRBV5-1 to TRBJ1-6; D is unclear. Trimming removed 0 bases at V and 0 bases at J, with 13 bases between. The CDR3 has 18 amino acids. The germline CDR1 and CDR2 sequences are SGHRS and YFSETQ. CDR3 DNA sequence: TGCGCCAGCAGCTTGGAAGGAGGCCTGAGCTCCTATAATTCACCCCTCCACTTT. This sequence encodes CASSLEGGLSSYNSPLHF.

The CDR3 DNA is TGTGCCAGCAGTTTTGTACTAGCCGAGACCCAGTACTTC. Translation gives CASSFVLAETQYF. This chain uses TRBV12-3 or TRBV12-4 with TRBJ2-5, with a tentative D call TRBD2 (6 bases). With 3 bases removed from V and 5 bases from J, the gap between germline ends came to 10 bases. The CDR3 runs 13 residues.

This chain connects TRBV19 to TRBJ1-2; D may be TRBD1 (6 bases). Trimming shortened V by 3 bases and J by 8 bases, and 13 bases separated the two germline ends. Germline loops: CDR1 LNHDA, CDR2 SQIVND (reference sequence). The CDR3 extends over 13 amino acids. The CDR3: CASSIAGVLGYTF. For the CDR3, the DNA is TGTGCCAGTAGTATCGCAGGGGTGCTCGGCTACACCTTC.

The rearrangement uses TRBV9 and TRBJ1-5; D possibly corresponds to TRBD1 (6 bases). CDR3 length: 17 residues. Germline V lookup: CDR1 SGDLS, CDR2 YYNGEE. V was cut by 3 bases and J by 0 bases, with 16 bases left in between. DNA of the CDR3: TGTGCCAGCAGCGCTGGGGGGGGGCGCTTTAGCAATCAGCCCCAGCATTTT. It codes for CASSAGGGRFSNQPQHF.

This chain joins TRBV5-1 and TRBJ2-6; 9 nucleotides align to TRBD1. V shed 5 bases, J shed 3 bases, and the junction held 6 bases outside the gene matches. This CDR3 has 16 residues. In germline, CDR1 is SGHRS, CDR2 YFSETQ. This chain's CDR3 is CASRLQGARGANVLTF. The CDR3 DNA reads TGCGCCAGCAGGCTACAGGGGGCGCGTGGGGCCAACGTCCTGACTTTC.

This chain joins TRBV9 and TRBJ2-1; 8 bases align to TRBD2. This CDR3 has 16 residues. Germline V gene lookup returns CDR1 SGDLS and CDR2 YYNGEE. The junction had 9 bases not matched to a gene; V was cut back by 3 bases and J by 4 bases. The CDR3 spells CASSAVVGGGYNEQFF. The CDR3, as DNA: TGTGCCAGCAGCGCCGTGGTTGGCGGGGGGTACAATGAGCAGTTCTTC.

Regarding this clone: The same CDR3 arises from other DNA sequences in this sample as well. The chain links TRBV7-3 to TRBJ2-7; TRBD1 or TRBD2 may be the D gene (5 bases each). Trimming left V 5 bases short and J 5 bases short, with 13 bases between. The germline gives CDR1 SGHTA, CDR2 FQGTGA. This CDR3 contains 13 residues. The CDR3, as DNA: TGTGCCAGCAGCCTGGGAACGGGGCACGAGCAGTACTTC. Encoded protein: CASSLGTGHEQYF.

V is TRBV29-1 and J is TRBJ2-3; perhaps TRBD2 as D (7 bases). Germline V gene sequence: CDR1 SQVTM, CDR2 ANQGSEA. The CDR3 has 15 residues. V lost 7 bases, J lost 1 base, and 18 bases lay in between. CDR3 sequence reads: CSALIRGAGTDTQYF. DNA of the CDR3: TGCAGCGCCCTAATTCGGGGGGCCGGCACAGATACGCAGTATTTT.

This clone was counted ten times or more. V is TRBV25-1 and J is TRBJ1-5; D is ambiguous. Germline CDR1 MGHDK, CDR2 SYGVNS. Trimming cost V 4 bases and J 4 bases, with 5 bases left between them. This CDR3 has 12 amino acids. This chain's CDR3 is CASSAINQPQHF. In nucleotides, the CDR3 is TGTGCCAGCAGTGCCATTAATCAGCCCCAGCATTTT.

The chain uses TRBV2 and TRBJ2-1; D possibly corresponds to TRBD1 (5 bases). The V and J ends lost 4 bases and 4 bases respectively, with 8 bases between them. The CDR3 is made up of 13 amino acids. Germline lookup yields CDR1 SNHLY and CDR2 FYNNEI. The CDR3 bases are TGTGCCAGCAGTGGAGGACATTACAATGAGCAGTTCTTC. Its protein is CASSGGHYNEQFF. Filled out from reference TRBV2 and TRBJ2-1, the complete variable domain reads EPEVTQTPSHQVTQMGQEVILRCVPISNHLYFYWYRQILGQKVEFLVSFYNNEISEKSEIFDDQFSVERPDGSNFTLKIRSTKLEDSAMYFCASSGGHYNEQFFGPGTRLTVL.

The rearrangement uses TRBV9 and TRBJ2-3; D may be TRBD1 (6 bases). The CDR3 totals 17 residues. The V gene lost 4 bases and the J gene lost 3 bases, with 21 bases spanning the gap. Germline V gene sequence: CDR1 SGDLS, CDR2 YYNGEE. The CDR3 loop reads CASSPTFSSTGTDTQYF. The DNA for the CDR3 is TGTGCCAGCAGCCCCACTTTCAGCTCGACAGGAACAGATACGCAGTATTTT.

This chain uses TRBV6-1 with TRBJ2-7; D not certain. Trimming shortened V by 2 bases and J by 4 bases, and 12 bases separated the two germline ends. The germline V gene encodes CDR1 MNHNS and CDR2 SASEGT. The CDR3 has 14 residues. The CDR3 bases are TGTGCCAGCAGTGAACTTAAGAGGTATTACGAGCAGTACTTC. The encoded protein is CASSELKRYYEQYF.

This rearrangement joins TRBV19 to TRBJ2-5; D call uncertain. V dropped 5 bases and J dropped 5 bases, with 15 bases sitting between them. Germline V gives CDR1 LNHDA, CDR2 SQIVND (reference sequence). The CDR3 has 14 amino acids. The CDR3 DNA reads TGTGCCAGTAGTTCGAAAGGGTCGGGCGAGACCCAGTACTTC. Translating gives CASSSKGSGETQYF.